The 16 T cell receptor beta chains below all came from one sample that was sequenced in a study of T cell repertoires in cytomegalovirus infection. These receptors lack a known antigen. MiXCR was run by TCRdb on the reads, yielding one entry per CDR3 protein. The sample includes about 310,000 distinct CDR3 sequences, 20% to 25% of them seen just once. The source material was cultured PBMCs, sampled from culture after CMV antigen stimulation. The receptors shown here come from a human donor in good health (CMV status not recorded). Some clones in this sample may be carry-over from other donors' samples.

This clonotype was observed a few times. This chain links TRBV24-1 with TRBJ2-5, with D perhaps matching TRBD1 or TRBD2 (5 bases each). Trimming removed 1 base from V and 10 bases from J, with 9 bases in between. CDR3 length: 12 residues. Germline values: CDR1 KGHDR, CDR2 SFDVKD. The CDR3, as DNA: TGTGCCACCAGTGATTTTGGGGGAGTCCAGTACTTC. This codes for CATSDFGGVQYF.

This clonotype was observed a handful of times. The V call is TRBV10-3, the J call TRBJ2-1; TRBD2 aligns across 9 bases. V was pared by 10 bases and J by 8 bases, with 15 bases of the junction left unmatched. Germline V gives CDR1 ENHRY, CDR2 SYGVKD. The CDR3 contains 15 residues. This CDR3 is CATTVMGLASDEQFF. CDR3 nucleotide sequence: TGTGCCACCACAGTTATGGGACTAGCTAGCGATGAGCAGTTCTTC.

This clonotype was recorded a few times. This rearrangement joins TRBV11-1 to TRBJ2-7, with 12 bases lining up with TRBD1. Unmatched junction bases numbered 9, after V lost 5 bases and J lost 7 bases. Germline CDR1 is SGHAT and CDR2 is FQDESV (reference sequence). CDR3 length equals 15 residues. CDR3 amino acids: CASSNLGQGAGEQYF. The CDR3 coding sequence is TGTGCCAGCAGCAATCTGGGACAGGGGGCAGGGGAGCAGTACTTC.

The rearrangement joins TRBV19 to TRBJ1-5; no reliable D call. In germline, CDR1 is LNHDA, CDR2 SQIVND (reference sequence). V lost 3 bases and J lost 5, with 8 bases in between. CDR3 length: 13 amino acids. The CDR3 DNA reads as TGTGCCAGTAGTATTGAGGGTTATCAGCCCCAGCATTTT. It encodes CASSIEGYQPQHF.

A word on this clonotype: This CDR3 fails to terminate in the conserved phenylalanine or tryptophan, so it likely reflects a read error. The V and J genes are TRBV7-3 and TRBJ2-3; TRBD2 agrees at 7 bases. CDR3 length: 14 residues. Germline V gives CDR1 SGHTA, CDR2 FQGTGA. The trim removed 1 base at V and 5 bases at J, leaving 3 bases unmatched. In nucleotides, the CDR3 is TGTGCCAGCAGCTTAAACCAGCGGGGAGATACGCAGTATGTG. It codes for CASSLNQRGDTQYV.

This clonotype was found many times. This sequence joins TRBV7-2 and TRBJ2-6, with D uncertain. This CDR3 is built from 13 residues. V lost 3 bases and J 4 bases, leaving 4 bases between the germline ends. The germline V gene encodes CDR1 SGHTA and CDR2 FQGNSA. The CDR3 bases are TGTGCCAGCAGCTTTAAGGGGGCCAACGTCCTGACTTTC. This encodes CASSFKGANVLTF.

CDR3 region: CASSLYPTVTGELFF. CDR3 in DNA: TGCGCCAGCAGCCTCTATCCGACAGTAACCGGGGAGCTGTTTTTT. V and J are TRBV4-3 and TRBJ2-2; TRBD1 might be the D (5 bases). CDR3 size: 15 residues. The V end lost 4 bases, the J end lost 5 bases, and 14 bases lay between the germline ends. The germline CDR1 and CDR2 sequences are LGHNA and YSLEER.

The chain links TRBV7-9 to TRBJ2-2; no clear D gene. CDR1 and CDR2 from the germline V gene are SEHNR and FQNEAQ (reference sequence). V was trimmed by 6 bases and J by 4 bases, leaving 12 bases between them. The CDR3 consists of 14 residues. The CDR3 coding sequence is TGTGCCAGCAGGCCACCGGGCCCCACCGGGGAGCTGTTTTTT. This encodes CASRPPGPTGELFF.

This sequence joins TRBV7-9 and TRBJ2-3, with 10 positions matching TRBD2. J lost 5 bases, V lost 8 bases, and 13 bases had no gene match. The germline V gene encodes CDR1 SEHNR and CDR2 FQNEAQ (reference sequence). The CDR3 is 16 residues long. CDR3: CASGSTVAGGLDTQYF. The CDR3 DNA follows: TGTGCCAGCGGATCCACCGTAGCGGGAGGTCTAGATACGCAGTATTTT.

V usage is TRBV9 and J usage is TRBJ2-5, with TRBD2 matching 7 bases. CDR3 length equals 15 residues. The junction had 6 bases not matched to a gene; V was cut back by 0 bases and J by 4 bases. Germline lookup yields CDR1 SGDLS and CDR2 YYNGEE. CDR3 bases: TGTGCCAGCAGCGTAGATGGACTAGTCGCAGAGACCCAGTACTTC. Amino acid sequence: CASSVDGLVAETQYF.

The chain combines TRBV19 with TRBJ2-1, with 11 bases aligning to TRBD2. CDR3 size: 17 residues. CDR1 and CDR2 from the germline V gene are LNHDA and SQIVND (reference sequence). V was clipped by 7 bases and J by 5 bases; unmatched bases: 13. The CDR3 sequence is CASTSSPGLADNNEQFF. The CDR3 DNA reads as TGTGCCAGTACTTCGTCGCCGGGACTAGCGGATAACAATGAGCAGTTCTTC.

This clonotype was observed at least ten times. V and J are TRBV2 and TRBJ2-5; D is unclear. V dropped 7 bases and J dropped 3 bases, with 3 bases sitting between them. The CDR3 has 10 residues. The germline V gene encodes CDR1 SNHLY and CDR2 FYNNEI. The CDR3 is CASKEETQYF. The CDR3 DNA follows: TGTGCCAGCAAAGAAGAGACCCAGTACTTC.

The chain combines TRBV7-3 with TRBJ2-3; tentatively, D is TRBD1 (5 bases). CDR3 length: 17 residues. V gave up 6 bases and J gave up 1 base, with 20 bases separating them. Germline assignment: CDR1 SGHTA and CDR2 FQGTGA. The CDR3 DNA reads TGTGCCAGCAGTTCCTTTGATAGACCACAGGGCACAGATACGCAGTATTTT. Amino acids: CASSSFDRPQGTDTQYF.

The chain joins TRBV10-1 to TRBJ2-1; the D gene could be TRBD1 or TRBD2 (5 bases each). The germline V gene encodes CDR1 WNHNN and CDR2 SYGVQD (reference sequence). The CDR3 loop spans 19 amino acids. Trimming removed 3 bases at V and 4 bases at J, with 25 bases between. The CDR3 here is CASSDHGESEGHSYNEQFF. The CDR3 DNA sequence: TGCGCCAGCAGTGATCACGGGGAGAGTGAGGGGCATTCATACAATGAGCAGTTCTTC.

V usage is TRBV4-1 and J usage is TRBJ1-5, with D unclear. With 0 bases removed from V and 2 bases from J, the gap between germline ends came to 5 bases. The germline V gene has CDR1 MGHRA and CDR2 YSYEKL. This CDR3 is built from 14 residues. The CDR3: CASSQDRGNQPQHF. The CDR3 region has the DNA TGCGCCAGCAGCCAAGATCGTGGCAATCAGCCCCAGCATTTT.

V usage is TRBV30 and J usage is TRBJ1-5; D call uncertain. The CDR3 runs to 14 residues. Per germline, CDR1 GTSNPN and CDR2 SVGIG (reference sequence). V lost 3 bases and J lost 1, with 10 bases in between. The CDR3 sequence: CAWSRDASNQPQHF. CDR3 nucleotides: TGTGCCTGGAGCAGAGACGCCAGCAATCAGCCCCAGCATTTT.